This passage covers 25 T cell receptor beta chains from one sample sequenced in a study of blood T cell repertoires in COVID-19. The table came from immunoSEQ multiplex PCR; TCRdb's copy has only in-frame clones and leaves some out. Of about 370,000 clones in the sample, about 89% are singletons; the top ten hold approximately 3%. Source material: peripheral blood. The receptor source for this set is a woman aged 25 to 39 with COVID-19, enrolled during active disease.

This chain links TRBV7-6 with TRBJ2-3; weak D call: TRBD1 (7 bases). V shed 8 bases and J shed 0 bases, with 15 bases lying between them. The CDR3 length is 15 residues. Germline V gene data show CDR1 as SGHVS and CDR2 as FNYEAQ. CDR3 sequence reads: CASGGGPASTDTQYF. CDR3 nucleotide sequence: TGTGCCAGCGGAGGGGGCCCGGCGAGCACAGATACGCAGTATTTT. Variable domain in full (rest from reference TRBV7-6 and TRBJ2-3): GAGVSQSPRYKVTKRGQDVALRCDPISGHVSLYWYRQALGQGPEFLTYFNYEAQQDKSGLPNDRFSAERPEGSISTLTIQRTEQRDSAMYRCASGGGPASTDTQYFGPGTRLTVL.

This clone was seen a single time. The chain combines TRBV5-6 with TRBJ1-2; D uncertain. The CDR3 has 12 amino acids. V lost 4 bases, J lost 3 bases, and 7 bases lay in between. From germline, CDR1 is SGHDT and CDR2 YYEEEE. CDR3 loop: CASSNQDYGYTF. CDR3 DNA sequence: TGTGCCAGCAGCAATCAGGACTATGGCTACACCTTC.

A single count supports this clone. The CDR3 sequence: CASSKGQLYGYTF. Here the CDR3 DNA reads TGTGCCAGCAGCAAAGGACAGCTTTATGGCTACACCTTC. The rearrangement uses TRBV27 and TRBJ1-2, with D perhaps TRBD1 (6 bases). The length of the CDR3 is 13 residues. Germline CDR1 reads MNHEY; CDR2 reads SMNVEV (reference sequence). The V end lost 6 bases, the J end lost 5 bases, and 13 bases lay between the germline ends.

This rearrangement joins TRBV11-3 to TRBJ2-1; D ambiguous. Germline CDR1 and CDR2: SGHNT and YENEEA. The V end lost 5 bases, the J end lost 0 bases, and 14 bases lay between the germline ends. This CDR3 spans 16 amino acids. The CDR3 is CASSQNARSSYNEQFF. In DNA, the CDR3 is TGTGCCAGCAGCCAAAACGCTAGGAGCTCCTACAATGAGCAGTTCTTC. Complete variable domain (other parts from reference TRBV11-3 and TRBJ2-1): EAGVVQSPRYKIIEKKQPVAFWCNPISGHNTLYWYLQNLGQGPELLIRYENEEAVDDSQLPKDRFSAERLKGVDSTLKIQPAELGDSAVYLCASSQNARSSYNEQFFGPGTRLTVL.

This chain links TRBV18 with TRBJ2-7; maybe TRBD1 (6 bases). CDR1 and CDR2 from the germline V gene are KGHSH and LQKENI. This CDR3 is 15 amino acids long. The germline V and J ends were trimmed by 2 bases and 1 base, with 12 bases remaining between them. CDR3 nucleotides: TGTGCCAGCTCACCAAACAGGGCGAAATCCTACGAGCAGTACTTC. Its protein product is CASSPNRAKSYEQYF.

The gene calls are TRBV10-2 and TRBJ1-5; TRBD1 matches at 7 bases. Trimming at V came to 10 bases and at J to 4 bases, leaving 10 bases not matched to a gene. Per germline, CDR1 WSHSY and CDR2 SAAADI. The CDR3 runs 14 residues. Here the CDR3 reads CATVGNRGNQPQHF. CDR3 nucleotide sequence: TGCGCCACCGTGGGAAACAGGGGAAATCAGCCCCAGCATTTT.

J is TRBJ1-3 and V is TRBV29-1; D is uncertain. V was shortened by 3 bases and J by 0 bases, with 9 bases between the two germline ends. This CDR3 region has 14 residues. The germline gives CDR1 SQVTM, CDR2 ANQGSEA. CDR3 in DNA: TGCAGCGTTGATTCTGCGGACTCTGGAAACACCATATATTTT. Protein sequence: CSVDSADSGNTIYF.

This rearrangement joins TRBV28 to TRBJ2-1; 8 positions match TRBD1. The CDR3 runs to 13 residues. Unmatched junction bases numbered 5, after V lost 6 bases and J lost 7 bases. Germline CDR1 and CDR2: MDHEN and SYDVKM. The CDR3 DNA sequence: TGTGCCAGCAGCCCGGACAGGGATAATGAGCAGTTCTTC. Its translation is CASSPDRDNEQFF.

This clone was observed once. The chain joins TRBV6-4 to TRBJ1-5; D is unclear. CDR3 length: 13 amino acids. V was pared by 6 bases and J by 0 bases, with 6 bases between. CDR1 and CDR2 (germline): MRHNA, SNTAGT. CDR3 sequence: CASSVYSNQPQHF. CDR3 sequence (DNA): TGTGCCAGCAGCGTATATAGCAATCAGCCCCAGCATTTT.

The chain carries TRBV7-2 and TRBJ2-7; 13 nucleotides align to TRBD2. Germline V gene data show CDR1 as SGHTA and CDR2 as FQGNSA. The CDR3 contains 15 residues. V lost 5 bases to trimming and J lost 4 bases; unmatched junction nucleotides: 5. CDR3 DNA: TGTGCCAGCAGCCGGACTAGCGGGGGATTTTACGAGCAGTACGTC. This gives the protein CASSRTSGGFYEQYV.

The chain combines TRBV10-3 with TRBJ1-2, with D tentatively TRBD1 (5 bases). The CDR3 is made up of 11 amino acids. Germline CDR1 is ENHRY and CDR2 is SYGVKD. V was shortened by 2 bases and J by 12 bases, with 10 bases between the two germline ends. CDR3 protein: CAISEGKGNTF. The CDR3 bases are TGTGCCATCAGTGAGGGAAAGGGGAACACCTTC.

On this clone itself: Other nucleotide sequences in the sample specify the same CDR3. CDR3 region: CASSLRETQYF. For the CDR3, the DNA is TGTGCCAGCAGTTTACGGGAGACCCAGTACTTC. The chain is built from TRBV12-3 or TRBV12-4 and TRBJ2-5; D is ambiguous. V lost 2 bases, J lost 5 bases, and 3 bases lay in between. This CDR3 comprises 11 residues.

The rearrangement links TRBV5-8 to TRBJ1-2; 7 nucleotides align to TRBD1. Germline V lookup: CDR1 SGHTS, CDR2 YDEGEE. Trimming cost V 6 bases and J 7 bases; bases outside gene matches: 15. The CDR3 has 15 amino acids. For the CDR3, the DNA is TGTGCCAGCACCCAAACCCCCCAGGGGGTAGGTGGCTACACCTTC. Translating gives CASTQTPQGVGGYTF.

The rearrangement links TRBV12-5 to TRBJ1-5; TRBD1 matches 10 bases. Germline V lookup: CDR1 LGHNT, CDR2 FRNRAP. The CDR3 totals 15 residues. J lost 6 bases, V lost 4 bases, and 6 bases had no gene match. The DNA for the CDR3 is TGTGCTAGTGGTTCGTGGGGACAGGGGACTCAGCCCCAGCATTTT. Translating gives CASGSWGQGTQPQHF.

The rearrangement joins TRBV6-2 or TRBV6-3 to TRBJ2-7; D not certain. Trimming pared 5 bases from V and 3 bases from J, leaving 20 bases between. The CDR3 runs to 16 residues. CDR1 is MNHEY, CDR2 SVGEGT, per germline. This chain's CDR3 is CASSSSRILHSYEQYV. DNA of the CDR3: TGTGCCAGCAGTAGCAGTCGGATCTTACACAGCTACGAGCAGTACGTC.

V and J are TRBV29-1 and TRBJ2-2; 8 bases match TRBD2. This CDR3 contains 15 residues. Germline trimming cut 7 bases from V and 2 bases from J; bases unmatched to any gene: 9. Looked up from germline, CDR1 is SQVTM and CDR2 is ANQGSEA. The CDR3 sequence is CSAWASGLNTGELFF. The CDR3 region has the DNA TGCAGCGCCTGGGCTAGCGGGTTAAACACCGGGGAGCTGTTTTTT.

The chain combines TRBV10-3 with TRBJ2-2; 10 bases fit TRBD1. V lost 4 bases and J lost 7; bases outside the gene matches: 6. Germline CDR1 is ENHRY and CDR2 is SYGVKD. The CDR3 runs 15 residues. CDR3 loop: CAISGGTGDFGELFF. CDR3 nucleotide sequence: TGTGCCATCAGTGGGGGGACAGGGGACTTCGGGGAGCTGTTTTTT.

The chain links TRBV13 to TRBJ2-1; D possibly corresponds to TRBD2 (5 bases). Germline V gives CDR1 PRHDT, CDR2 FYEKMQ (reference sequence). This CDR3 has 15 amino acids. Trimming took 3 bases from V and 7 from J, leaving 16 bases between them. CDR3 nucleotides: TGTGCCAGCAGCTTCAGCATAGGGAGAAGGAATGAGCAGTTCTTC. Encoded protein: CASSFSIGRRNEQFF. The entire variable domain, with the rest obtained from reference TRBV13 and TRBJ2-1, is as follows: AAGVIQSPRHLIKEKRETATLKCYPIPRHDTVYWYQQGPGQDPQFLISFYEKMQSDKGSIPDRFSAQQFSDYHSELNMSSLELGDSALYFCASSFSIGRRNEQFFGPGTRLTVL.

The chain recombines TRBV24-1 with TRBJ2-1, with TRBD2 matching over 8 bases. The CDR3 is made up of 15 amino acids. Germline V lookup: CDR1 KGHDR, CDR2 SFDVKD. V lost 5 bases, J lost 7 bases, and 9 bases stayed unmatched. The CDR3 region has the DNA TGTGCCACCAGTGGCCCCAGCGGGGGCGTAAATGAGCAGTTCTTC. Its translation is CATSGPSGGVNEQFF.

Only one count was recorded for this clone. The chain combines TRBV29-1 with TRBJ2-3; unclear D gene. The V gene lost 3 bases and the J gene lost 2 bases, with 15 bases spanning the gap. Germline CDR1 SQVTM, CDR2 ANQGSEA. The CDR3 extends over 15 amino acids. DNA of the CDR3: TGCAGCGTTGATATTGTCGGTCCCGTCACAGATACGCAGTATTTT. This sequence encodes CSVDIVGPVTDTQYF.

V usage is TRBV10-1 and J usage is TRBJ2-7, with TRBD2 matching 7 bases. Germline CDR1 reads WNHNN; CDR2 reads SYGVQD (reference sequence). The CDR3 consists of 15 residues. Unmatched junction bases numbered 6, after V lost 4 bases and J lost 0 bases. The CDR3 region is CASSAGRGSSYEQYF. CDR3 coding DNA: TGCGCCAGCAGTGCTGGGCGGGGGTCCTCCTACGAGCAGTACTTC.

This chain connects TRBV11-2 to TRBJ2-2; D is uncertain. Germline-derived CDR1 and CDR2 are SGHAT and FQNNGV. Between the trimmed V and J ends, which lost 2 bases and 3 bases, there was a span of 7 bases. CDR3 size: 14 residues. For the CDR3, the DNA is TGTGCCAGCAGCTTAAAGCCCTACACCGGGGAGCTGTTTTTT. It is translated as CASSLKPYTGELFF.

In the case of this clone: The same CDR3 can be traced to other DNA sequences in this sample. CDR3 DNA sequence: TGTGCCAGCAGCTTACTAGCGGGCATATACAATGAGCAGTTCTTC. Amino acid sequence: CASSLLAGIYNEQFF. The gene calls are TRBV7-9 and TRBJ2-1; TRBD2 matches at 8 bases. This CDR3 is 15 amino acids long. Germline V lookup: CDR1 SEHNR, CDR2 FQNEAQ (reference sequence). The V and J ends lost 2 bases and 4 bases, in that order; junction bases with no gene match: 4. Complete variable domain (other parts from reference TRBV7-9 and TRBJ2-1): DTGVSQNPRHKITKRGQNVTFRCDPISEHNRLYWYRQTLGQGPEFLTYFQNEAQLEKSRLLSDRFSAERPKGSFSTLEIQRTEQGDSAMYLCASSLLAGIYNEQFFGPGTRLTVL.

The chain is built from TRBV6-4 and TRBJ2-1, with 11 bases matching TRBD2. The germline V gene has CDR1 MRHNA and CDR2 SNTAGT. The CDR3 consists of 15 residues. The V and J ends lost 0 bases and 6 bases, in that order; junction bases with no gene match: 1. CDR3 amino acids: CASSDSLAGANEQFF. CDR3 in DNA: TGTGCCAGCAGTGACTCACTAGCGGGGGCCAATGAGCAGTTCTTC.

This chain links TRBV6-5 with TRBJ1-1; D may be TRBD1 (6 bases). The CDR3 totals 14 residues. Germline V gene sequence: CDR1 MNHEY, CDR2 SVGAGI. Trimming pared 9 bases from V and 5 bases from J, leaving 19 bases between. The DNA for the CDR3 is TGTGCCAGTGGGGGCAGGGCTCGGAGGACTGAAGCTTTCTTT. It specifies CASGGRARRTEAFF.